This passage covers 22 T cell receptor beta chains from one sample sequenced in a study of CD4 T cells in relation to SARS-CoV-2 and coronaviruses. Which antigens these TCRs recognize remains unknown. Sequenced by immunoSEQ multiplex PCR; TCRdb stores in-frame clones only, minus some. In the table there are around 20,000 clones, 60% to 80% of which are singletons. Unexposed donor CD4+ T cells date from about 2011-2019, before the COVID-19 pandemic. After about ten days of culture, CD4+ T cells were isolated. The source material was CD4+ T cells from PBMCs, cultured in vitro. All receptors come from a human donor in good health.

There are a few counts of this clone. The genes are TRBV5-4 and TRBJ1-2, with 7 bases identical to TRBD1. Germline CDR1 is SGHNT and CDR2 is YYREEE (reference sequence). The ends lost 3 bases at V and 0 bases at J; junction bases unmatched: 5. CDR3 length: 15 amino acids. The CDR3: CASSSSGTANYGYTF. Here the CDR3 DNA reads TGTGCCAGCAGCTCCTCCGGGACAGCTAACTATGGCTACACCTTC.

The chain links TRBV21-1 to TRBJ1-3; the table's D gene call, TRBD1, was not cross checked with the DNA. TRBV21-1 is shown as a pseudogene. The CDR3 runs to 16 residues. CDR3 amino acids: CASSQKQGRSGNTIYF. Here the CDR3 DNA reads TGTGCCAGCAGCCAAAAACAGGGCCGCTCTGGAAACACCATATATTTT.

The CDR3 DNA follows: TGTGCCATCAGACTAGCGGGAGATTCCTCCTTAGCGTTCTTC. Protein product: CAIRLAGDSSLAFF. The V call is TRBV10-3, the J call TRBJ2-1; TRBD2 aligns across 11 bases. Looked up from germline, CDR1 is ENHRY and CDR2 is SYGVKD. The CDR3 runs to 14 residues. V was pared by 6 bases and J by 15 bases, with 13 bases of the junction left unmatched.

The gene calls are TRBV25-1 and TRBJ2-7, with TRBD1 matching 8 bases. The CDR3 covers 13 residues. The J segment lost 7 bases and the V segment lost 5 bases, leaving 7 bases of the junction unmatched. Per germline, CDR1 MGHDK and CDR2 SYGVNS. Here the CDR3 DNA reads TGTGCCAGCAGTCCCAGGGGGCTGGGGGAGCAGTACTTC. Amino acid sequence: CASSPRGLGEQYF.

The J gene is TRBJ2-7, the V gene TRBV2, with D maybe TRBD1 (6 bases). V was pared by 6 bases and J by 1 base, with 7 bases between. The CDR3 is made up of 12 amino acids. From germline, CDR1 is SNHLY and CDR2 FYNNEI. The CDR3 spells CASRQGSYEQYF. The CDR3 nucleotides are TGTGCCAGCAGACAGGGATCCTACGAGCAGTACTTC.

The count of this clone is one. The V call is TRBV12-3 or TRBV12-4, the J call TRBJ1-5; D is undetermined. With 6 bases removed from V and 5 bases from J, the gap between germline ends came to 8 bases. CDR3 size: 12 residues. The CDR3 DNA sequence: TGTGCCAGCAGGGTCCAGGATCAGCCCCAGCATTTT. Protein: CASRVQDQPQHF.

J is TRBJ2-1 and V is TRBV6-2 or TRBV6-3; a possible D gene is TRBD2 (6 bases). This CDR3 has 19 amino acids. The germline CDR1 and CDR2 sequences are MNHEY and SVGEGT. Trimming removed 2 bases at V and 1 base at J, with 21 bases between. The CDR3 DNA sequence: TGTGCCAGCAGTTACCCGGAGGAGGGTGGGAGCGATTCCTACAATGAGCAGTTCTTC. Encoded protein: CASSYPEEGGSDSYNEQFF.

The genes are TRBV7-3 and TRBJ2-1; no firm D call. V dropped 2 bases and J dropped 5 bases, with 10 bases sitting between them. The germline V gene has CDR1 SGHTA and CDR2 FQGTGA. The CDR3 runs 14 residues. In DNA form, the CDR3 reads TGTGCCAGCAGCTTACATCAAAACAACAATGAGCAGTTCTTC. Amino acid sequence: CASSLHQNNNEQFF. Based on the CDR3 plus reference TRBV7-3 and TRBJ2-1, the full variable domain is GAGVSQTPSNKVTEKGKYVELRCDPISGHTALYWYRQSLGQGPEFLIYFQGTGAADDSGLPNDRFFAVRPEGSVSTLKIQRTERGDSAVYLCASSLHQNNNEQFFGPGTRLTVL.

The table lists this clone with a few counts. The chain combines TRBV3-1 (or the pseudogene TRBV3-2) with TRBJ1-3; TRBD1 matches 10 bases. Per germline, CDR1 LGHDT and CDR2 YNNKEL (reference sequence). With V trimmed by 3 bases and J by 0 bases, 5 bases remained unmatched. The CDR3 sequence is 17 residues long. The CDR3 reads CASSHGQGGSSGNTIYF. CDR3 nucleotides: TGTGCCAGCAGCCACGGACAGGGGGGTAGCTCTGGAAACACCATATATTTT.

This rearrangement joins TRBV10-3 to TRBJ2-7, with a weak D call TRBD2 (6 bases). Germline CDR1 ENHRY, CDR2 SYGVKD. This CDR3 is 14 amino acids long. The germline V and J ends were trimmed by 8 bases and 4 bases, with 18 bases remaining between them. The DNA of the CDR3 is TGTGCCATCGGTGCGGGGAGCCCAGCGTACGAGCAGTACTTC. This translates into CAIGAGSPAYEQYF.

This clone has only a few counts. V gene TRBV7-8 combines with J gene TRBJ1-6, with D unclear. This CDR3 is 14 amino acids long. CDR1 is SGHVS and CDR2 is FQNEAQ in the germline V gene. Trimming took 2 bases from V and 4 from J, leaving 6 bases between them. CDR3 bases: TGTGCCAGCAGCTTAACGGTATATAATTCACCCCTCCACTTT. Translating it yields CASSLTVYNSPLHF.

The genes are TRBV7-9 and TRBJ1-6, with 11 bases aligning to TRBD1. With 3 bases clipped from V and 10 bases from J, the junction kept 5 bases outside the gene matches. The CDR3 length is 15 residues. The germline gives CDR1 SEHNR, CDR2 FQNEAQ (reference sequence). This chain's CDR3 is CASSLGGQGGSPLHF. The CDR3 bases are TGTGCCAGCAGCTTGGGGGGACAGGGGGGATCACCCCTCCACTTT.

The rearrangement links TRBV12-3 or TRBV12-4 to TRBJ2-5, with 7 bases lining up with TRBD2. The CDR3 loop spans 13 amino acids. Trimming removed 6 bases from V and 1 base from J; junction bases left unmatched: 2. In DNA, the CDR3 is TGTGCCAGCAGCCCGGGGGGCCAAGAGACCCAGTACTTC. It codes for CASSPGGQETQYF.

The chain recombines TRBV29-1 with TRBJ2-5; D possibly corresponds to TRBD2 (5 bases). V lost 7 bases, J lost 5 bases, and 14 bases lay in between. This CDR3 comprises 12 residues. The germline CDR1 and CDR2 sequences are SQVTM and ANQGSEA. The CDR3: CSAQRMGETQYF. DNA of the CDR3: TGCAGCGCCCAGCGGATGGGTGAGACCCAGTACTTC.

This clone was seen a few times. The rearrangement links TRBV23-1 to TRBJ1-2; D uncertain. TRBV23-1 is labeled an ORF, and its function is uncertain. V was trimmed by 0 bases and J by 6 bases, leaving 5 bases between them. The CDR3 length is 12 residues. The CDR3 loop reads CASSQSGNGYTF. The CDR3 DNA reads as TGCGCCAGCAGTCAATCGGGTAATGGCTACACCTTC.

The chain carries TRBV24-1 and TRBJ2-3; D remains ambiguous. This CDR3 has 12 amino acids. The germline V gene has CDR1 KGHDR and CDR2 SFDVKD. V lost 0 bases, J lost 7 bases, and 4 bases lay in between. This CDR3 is CATSDLVNTQYF. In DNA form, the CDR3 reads TGTGCCACCAGTGATTTGGTGAATACGCAGTATTTT.

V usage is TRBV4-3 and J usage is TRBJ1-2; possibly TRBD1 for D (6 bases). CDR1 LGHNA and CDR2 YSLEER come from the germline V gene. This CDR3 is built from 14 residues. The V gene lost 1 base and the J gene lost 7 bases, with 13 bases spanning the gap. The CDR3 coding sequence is TGCGCCAGCAGCCAAGGGACAGAAAGGGGTGGCTACACCTTC. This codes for CASSQGTERGGYTF.

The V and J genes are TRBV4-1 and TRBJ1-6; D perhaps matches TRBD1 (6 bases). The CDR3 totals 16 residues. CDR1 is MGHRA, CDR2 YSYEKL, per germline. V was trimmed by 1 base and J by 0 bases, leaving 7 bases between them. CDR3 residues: CASSQGRGSYNSPLHF. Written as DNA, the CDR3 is TGCGCCAGCAGCCAAGGCAGGGGCTCCTATAATTCACCCCTCCACTTT.

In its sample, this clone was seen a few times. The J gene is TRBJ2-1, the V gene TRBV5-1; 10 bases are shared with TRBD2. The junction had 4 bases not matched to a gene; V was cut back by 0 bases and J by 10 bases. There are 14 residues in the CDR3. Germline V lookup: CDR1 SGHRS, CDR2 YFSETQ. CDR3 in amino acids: CASSLVGTSVEQFF. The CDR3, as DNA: TGCGCCAGCAGCTTGGTCGGGACTAGCGTCGAGCAGTTCTTC. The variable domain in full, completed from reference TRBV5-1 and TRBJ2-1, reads KAGVTQTPRYLIKTRGQQVTLSCSPISGHRSVSWYQQTPGQGLQFLFEYFSETQRNKGNFPGRFSGRQFSNSRSEMNVSTLELGDSALYLCASSLVGTSVEQFFGPGTRLTVL.

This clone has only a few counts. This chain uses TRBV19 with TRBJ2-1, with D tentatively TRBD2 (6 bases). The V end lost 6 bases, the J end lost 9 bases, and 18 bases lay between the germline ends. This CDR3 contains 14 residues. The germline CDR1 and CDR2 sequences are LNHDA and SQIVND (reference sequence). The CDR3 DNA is TGTGCCAGTAGACCCCCAGCAGCGGGCAGTGAGCAGTTCTTC. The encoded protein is CASRPPAAGSEQFF.

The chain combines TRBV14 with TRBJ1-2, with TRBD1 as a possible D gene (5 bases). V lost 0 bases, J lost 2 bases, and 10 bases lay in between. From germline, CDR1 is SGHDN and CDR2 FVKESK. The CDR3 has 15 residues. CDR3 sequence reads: CASSQEPRENYGYTF. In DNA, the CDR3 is TGTGCCAGCAGCCAAGAACCCAGGGAAAACTATGGCTACACCTTC.

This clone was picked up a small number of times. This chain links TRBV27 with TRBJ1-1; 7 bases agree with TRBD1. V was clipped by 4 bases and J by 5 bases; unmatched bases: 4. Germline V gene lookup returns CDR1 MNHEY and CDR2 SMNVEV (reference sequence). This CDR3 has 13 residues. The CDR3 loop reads CASSYRQGTEAFF. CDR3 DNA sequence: TGTGCCAGCAGTTACAGACAGGGAACTGAAGCTTTCTTT.